Included here is one TCR beta chain sequence, with context. The antigen it recognizes is unknown. Qualities for individual bases were not recorded, and no much larger clone is one base off. V is pruned by 6 bases and J by 1 base, leaving 5 bases of the junction without a gene match. The CDR3 runs 15 residues from the cysteine to the phenylalanine. CDR3 DNA only is kept here, 45 bases in frame from base 1. Taken from the germline V gene (reference sequence), the CDR1 and CDR2 loops are WNHNN and SYGVQD. The sample originates from a study of post-analysis software for immune sequencing data (dated by TCRdb to between 2015 and 2016). Broadly, across the study: Relapsing-remitting, secondary progressive and progressive-relapsing multiple sclerosis were recorded as disease courses, and subtype annotation was lacking for some patients. The patient repertoires were compared against roughly 12 previously published healthy control repertoires obtained from donors aged 6 to 25 years. A subset of samples was prepared in parallel using single-end sample barcoding, then pooled and co-amplified after Illumina adapter ligation. What the authors observed across the whole study: The multiple sclerosis patient group was slightly younger than the control group. Significantly higher frequencies in patients than in controls were found for about 5 TRBV segments, including TRBV5-6, TRBV5-1 and TRBV20-1. Direct clustering with F measure showed strong co-clustering of samples prepared in the same batch, prompting a batch-effect correction. Compared with controls, multiple sclerosis patients had significantly lower normalized Chao1 diversity, a finding suggesting substantial peripheral T-cell clonal expansion.

The library was built by means of PCR. Data came from an Illumina HiSeq 2500. To reduce PCR and sequencing biases, unique molecular identifiers were built into the TCR beta cDNA libraries. Per 1 to 10 million input T cells, approximately 500,000 cDNA molecules were obtained, such that each molecule approximated one T cell. The patient libraries were prepared and sequenced with the same protocol used for the earlier healthy control dataset. Samples belonging to the same batch were prepared together, multiplexed and sequenced on a shared HiSeq lane. In the original analysis: MIGEC was used to process the raw barcoded reads, and molecular identifier groups with only a single read were discarded before consensus assembly and CDR3 extraction. Clonotype tables were post-analysed with VDJtools, and diversity was normalized by down-sampling all datasets to the smallest sample size. Repertoire overlap clustering matched CDR3 amino acid but not nucleotide sequences to correct batch-related cross-sample contamination. TCRdb applied fastp at Q25 and MiXCR to the public reads, then kept only in-frame beta chains. When rows share a CDR3 protein, they turn into one entry using the most common DNA and genes. Here the V and J calls rest on TCRdb's processing, not on the authors' analysis. In this sample the table shows approximately 460,000 distinct CDR3 sequences, nearly 45% of which occur a single time. Roughly 12% of the sample is in the top ten clones.

TCR beta repertoires were profiled from peripheral blood of under 15 young patients with multiple sclerosis to demonstrate the VDJtools post-analysis software. The multiple sclerosis patients were children and adolescents between about 6 and 16 years of age. The source is a girl aged 10 to 17 with multiple sclerosis. The sequenced material came from blood. The sequence links TRBV10-1 to TRBJ2-1, with TRBD2 identical over 8 junction bases. The CDR3 in this case is CASSDIAGSYNEQFF. The sequenced DNA is TGCGCCAGCAGCGACATAGCGGGGTCCTACAATGAGCAGTTCTTC.